This T cell receptor beta chain was identified during a study of blood T cell repertoires in COVID-19. On the study more broadly: Specimens from acute and convalescent COVID-19 originated in the United States, Italy and Spain.

Per germline, CDR1 GTSNPN and CDR2 SVGIG (reference sequence). V trimming: 0 bases; J trimming: 2 bases; junction bases outside the gene matches: 5. This CDR3 region has 17 residues. Participants were aged 18 to 89 years from approximately 23 US areas. Either two negative PCRs, clearance, or symptom resolution qualified Cohort 3 donors as recovered. As originally analysed: Estimated nucleated cell counts came from reference gene primer amplification. Method: immunoSEQ multiplex PCR; TCRdb's copy keeps in-frame clones and lacks some. V and J calls and clone size follow that table, whereas D and trimming were derived from the DNA. The sample gives approximately 200,000 clones, 86% of which show up once; about 8.6% is in the top ten.

The chain couples TRBV30 to TRBJ2-7; 15 bases line up with TRBD2. The sequenced material came from PBMCs or T cells enriched from blood (not recorded which). The sequence derives from a woman aged 25 to 39 who had recovered from COVID-19. The CDR3 DNA is TGTGCCTGGAGTGTTAGGACTAGCGGGAGGGTAACCTACGAGCAGTACTTC. Residues: CAWSVRTSGRVTYEQYF.